This T cell receptor (beta chain) was profiled in a study of blood T cell repertoires in COVID-19. About the research overall: Acute-phase and convalescent COVID-19 samples originated in the United States, Italy and Spain. PBMCs, B-cell-depleted T cells, or T cells provided the cDNA or gDNA that made up the material.

In germline, CDR1 is GTSNPN, CDR2 SVGIG (reference sequence). The CDR3 sequence is 15 residues long. Losses at the gene ends were 5 bases for V and 1 base for J; bases not matched to a gene: 8. Authors' methods: Amplification with reference gene primers provided the estimates of nucleated cell counts. The protocol was immunoSEQ multiplex PCR, while the TCRdb copy is restricted to in-frame clones and leaves out a portion. V and J calls and clone size come straight from that table; D and trimming were deduced from the DNA. The data show some 130,000 clones, roughly two thirds seen once. This clonotype was sampled from a woman in her seventies with acute or convalescent COVID-19. Source material: peripheral blood. V and J are TRBV30 and TRBJ1-1; 9 nucleotides line up with TRBD1. This CDR3 is CAWSLGQGKNTEAFF. In DNA form, the CDR3 reads TGTGCCTGGTCCTTAGGACAGGGGAAGAACACTGAAGCTTTCTTT.